The T cell receptor beta chain under discussion was sequenced for a study of blood T cell repertoires in COVID-19. About the research overall: Both acute and convalescent COVID-19 samples were obtained from the United States, Italy and Spain. Sample material is recorded as cDNA or gDNA derived from T cells, B-cell-depleted T cells, or PBMCs.

In the study's own analysis: It was from reference gene primer amplification that nucleated cell counts were estimated. Clones were read by immunoSEQ multiplex PCR, and TCRdb kept only the in-frame ones, dropping some. V and J calls and clone size follow that table, whereas D and trimming were derived from the DNA. The repertoire holds about 160,000 clones, with approximately 82% as singletons. The CDR3 loop spans 17 amino acids. CDR1 SGHRS and CDR2 YFSETQ come from the germline V gene. V shed 0 bases, J shed 6 bases, and the junction held 7 bases outside the gene matches. The clonotype comes from a man aged 70-80 years who had recovered from COVID-19. Sample: peripheral blood. The chain employs TRBV5-1 and TRBJ2-1, with 12 bases identical to TRBD2. The CDR3 sequence is CASSLGPRTSGTNEQFF. The DNA of the CDR3 is TGCGCCAGCAGCTTGGGTCCGCGGACTAGCGGGACCAATGAGCAGTTCTTC.